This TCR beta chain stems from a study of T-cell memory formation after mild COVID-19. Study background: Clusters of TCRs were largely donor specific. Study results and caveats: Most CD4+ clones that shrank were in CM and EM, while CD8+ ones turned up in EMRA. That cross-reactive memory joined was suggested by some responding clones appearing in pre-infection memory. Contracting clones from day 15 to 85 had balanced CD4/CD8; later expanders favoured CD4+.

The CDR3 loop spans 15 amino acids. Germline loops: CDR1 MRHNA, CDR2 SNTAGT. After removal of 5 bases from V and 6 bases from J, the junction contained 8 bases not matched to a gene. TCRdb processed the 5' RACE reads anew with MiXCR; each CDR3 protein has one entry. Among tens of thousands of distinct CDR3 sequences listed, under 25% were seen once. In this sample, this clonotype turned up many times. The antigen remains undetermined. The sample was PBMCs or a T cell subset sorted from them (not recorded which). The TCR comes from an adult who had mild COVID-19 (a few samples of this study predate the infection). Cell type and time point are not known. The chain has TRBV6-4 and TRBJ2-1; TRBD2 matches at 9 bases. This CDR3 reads CASSPLAGAGNEQFF. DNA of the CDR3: TGTGCCAGCAGTCCTTTAGCGGGGGCAGGCAATGAGCAGTTCTTC.